This TCR beta chain originates from a study of T cell responses to AZD1222 COVID-19 vaccine (dated by TCRdb to 2020 to 2023). For the wider study: AZD1222 recipients with second doses at about 4 weeks or about 12 weeks were pooled, because spike-specific TCR depth and breadth did not differ between schedules. TCR sequencing was performed for roughly 240 trial participants, of whom about 210 were given two doses of AZD1222 and approximately 26 were given two doses of MenACWY control vaccine. Trial participants were enrolled into age subgroups of 18-55, 56-69 and 70-plus years, which contained around 150, 28 and 57 TCR-sequenced participants, respectively. Beyond this particular receptor, the publication reports: Nearly half of unique spike-specific TCRs reportedly recognized epitopes outside regions mutated in the B.1.351 and B.1.1.7 variants. Most participants were white British and females outnumbered males, and the authors suggested that clonal diversity may have been underestimated. Conclusions about previously exposed vaccinees are limited because only six or seven AZD1222 recipients were SARS-CoV-2 seropositive at baseline. The 56-69-year group was small, and its depth increase did not reach significance, likely because of low power. Because no samples from the day 14 peak response were available, repertoires could be characterized only after the peak T cell response. After two AZD1222 doses, both the breadth and the depth of spike-specific TCRs were significantly higher than at day 0 and than in MenACWY recipients. CD4 TCRs associated with the vaccine covered the entire spike protein, and the dominant responses were in regions 160-218 and 743-854.

The time point label, read with the paper, signifies: baseline before first vaccination. The vaccinee samples were drawn from two UK trials, COV001 and COV002, one of which was a single-blind randomized controlled phase 2/3 trial testing AZD1222 (ChAdOx1 nCoV-19) in healthy adults. For TCRbeta chain sequencing, PBMC samples were collected from trial participants at day 0 and at day 28 after the second dose. From its cysteine to its phenylalanine, the CDR3 spans 11 amino acids. Only the CDR3 region is kept as DNA, spanning 33 bases read in frame from base 1. Compared with germline, V lacks 3 bases and J lacks 9 bases; bases without a gene match: 1. As regards this clone: Its antigen is unknown. Within one base of it there is no much larger clone, and no base qualities were kept.

The CDR3 regions of human TCRbeta chains were analyzed by immunosequencing. The original methods were these. Repertoire TCRs were matched against a reference library of SARS-CoV-2-specific TCRs generated with the MIRA antigen-specificity platform. Breadth was defined as the fraction of unique TCRs that were SARS-CoV-2-associated. Depth was defined as the fraction of total T cells that were SARS-CoV-2-associated. Each spike-specific TCR was assigned to its reactive spike region and to a CD4 or CD8 class using the MIRA data. Log10-transformed breadth and depth values were compared by one-way ANOVA with Sidak's multiple comparisons tests. TCRdb retrieved this table from immuneACCESS and kept in-frame rearrangements only. Not all clones are present; in checked studies, unresolved V genes account for under half, and no reason is known for the remainder. Clone size and the V and J calls come from that table; the DNA yielded D and trimming. The sample table holds approximately 70,000 clones, of which 65% to 85% were seen once. Together, the top ten hold 8% to 10% of the sample.

The receptor comes from an adult in good health. The source material was peripheral blood, sampled on day 0 of AZD1222 vaccination. The rearrangement joined TRBV12-3 or TRBV12-4 to TRBJ1-1, with 7 bases in between that match TRBD1. The DNA reads as follows: TGTGCCAGCAGTTTGGGACAGAAAGCTTTCTTT. Its translation reads: CASSLGQKAFF.